The 32 T cell receptor beta chains given below trace back to one sample, sequenced in a study of shared clonotypes between healthy human individuals. Assay: immunoSEQ multiplex PCR; the TCRdb copy retains only in-frame clones and omits some. The sample yields a few million clones, 90% to 96% seen once. Sequenced: naive CD4+ T cells sorted from blood. Stated subset: CD45RA+ positively selected. The origin of the receptors is a man aged 18 to 35 in good health.

This clone occurred once. V and J are TRBV11-2 and TRBJ2-1; D tentatively fits TRBD1 or TRBD2 (7 bases each). V was trimmed by 5 bases and J by 6 bases, leaving 17 bases between them. The germline CDR1 and CDR2 sequences are SGHAT and FQNNGV. The CDR3 sequence is 15 residues long. CDR3 DNA sequence: TGTGCCAGCAGCCCAGGGGGGGCAGGGGGCAATGAGCAGTTCTTC. Translation: CASSPGGAGGNEQFF.

V gene TRBV5-1 combines with J gene TRBJ1-2; D gene uncertain. The V end was cut by 10 bases, the J end by 8 bases, with 18 bases between. Looked up from germline, CDR1 is SGHRS and CDR2 is YFSETQ. The CDR3 is made up of 12 amino acids. The CDR3 nucleotides are TGCGCCGCCTATAACGTCCGGAGCGGCTACACCTTC. Its translation: CAAYNVRSGYTF.

The chain joins TRBV30 to TRBJ1-2, with 9 bases aligning to TRBD1. V trimming: 4 bases; J trimming: 8 bases; junction bases outside the gene matches: 8. The CDR3 consists of 13 residues. From germline, CDR1 is GTSNPN and CDR2 SVGIG (reference sequence). CDR3 in DNA: TGTGCCTGGAATCAACAGGGGGCCGGCGGCTACACCTTC. Its protein product is CAWNQQGAGGYTF.

The chain combines TRBV5-4 with TRBJ2-3; 9 bases line up with TRBD1. CDR3 size: 15 residues. Trimming took 2 bases from V and 5 from J; bases not matched to a gene: 6. The germline CDR1 and CDR2 sequences are SGHNT and YYREEE (reference sequence). This CDR3 reads CASSFTGQGLDTQYF. CDR3 in DNA: TGTGCCAGCAGCTTTACGGGACAGGGATTAGATACGCAGTATTTT.

CDR3 DNA sequence: TGTGCCAGCAGTTTAGCAAGGTCCAGGAACACAGATACGCAGTATTTT. This sequence encodes CASSLARSRNTDTQYF. The rearrangement joins TRBV27 to TRBJ2-3, with no clear D. Per germline, CDR1 MNHEY and CDR2 SMNVEV (reference sequence). The CDR3 extends over 16 amino acids. Trimming left V 2 bases short and J 2 bases short, with 14 bases between.

This chain uses TRBV5-1 with TRBJ1-1; a weak D match, TRBD1 (6 bases). The germline gives CDR1 SGHRS, CDR2 YFSETQ. The CDR3 has 13 residues. V was pared by 5 bases and J by 1 base, with 9 bases between. CDR3 residues: CASRGHWNTEAFF. CDR3 DNA sequence: TGCGCCAGCAGGGGACACTGGAACACTGAAGCTTTCTTT. The full variable domain, with the rest looked up from reference TRBV5-1 and TRBJ1-1, is KAGVTQTPRYLIKTRGQQVTLSCSPISGHRSVSWYQQTPGQGLQFLFEYFSETQRNKGNFPGRFSGRQFSNSRSEMNVSTLELGDSALYLCASRGHWNTEAFFGQGTRLTVV.

The genes are TRBV19 and TRBJ1-6; 9 bases are a match to TRBD1. CDR1 is LNHDA, CDR2 SQIVND, per germline (reference sequence). The V gene end was trimmed by 5 bases and the J gene end by 10 bases; junction bases not matched to a gene: 3. The CDR3 covers 13 residues. CDR3 DNA: TGTGCCAGTAGTTTGGGACAGGGCTCACCCCTCCACTTT. It yields the protein CASSLGQGSPLHF.

The gene calls are TRBV5-8 and TRBJ1-2, with TRBD1 as a possible D gene (5 bases). Trimming took 3 bases from V and 4 from J, leaving 13 bases between them. Germline-derived CDR1 and CDR2 are SGHTS and YDEGEE. This CDR3 contains 14 residues. CDR3 region: CASSSTGVAYGYTF. As DNA, the CDR3 is TGTGCCAGCAGCTCCACGGGGGTAGCCTATGGCTACACCTTC.

Remarks on this clone: The sample has other DNA sequences that encode this CDR3 too. The V call is TRBV6-5, the J call TRBJ1-5, with 7 bases lining up with TRBD1. The CDR3 length is 15 residues. V gave up 4 bases and J gave up 3 bases; unmatched junction bases: 6. Germline-derived CDR1 and CDR2 are MNHEY and SVGAGI. The CDR3 sequence: CASSSVQGVNQPQHF. The CDR3, as DNA: TGTGCCAGCAGTTCCGTCCAGGGGGTCAATCAGCCCCAGCATTTT.

V is TRBV18 and J is TRBJ1-3; D uncertain. The V gene's germline CDR1 is KGHSH and CDR2 LQKENI. V lost 5 bases and J lost 4, with 12 bases in between. The CDR3 has 14 amino acids. The CDR3 sequence is CASSGMSNGNTIYF. Written as DNA, the CDR3 is TGTGCCAGCTCAGGGATGTCAAACGGAAACACCATATATTTT.

The chain is built from TRBV6-5 and TRBJ1-6; D is ambiguous. Germline V CDR1 and CDR2: MNHEY, SVGAGI. The CDR3 is 13 amino acids. V was pared by 8 bases and J by 7 bases, with 12 bases between. The CDR3 DNA reads TGTGCCAGCGGAAGAAAGTCAAATTCACCCCTCCACTTT. It specifies CASGRKSNSPLHF.

The chain links TRBV7-9 to TRBJ2-1; a possible D gene is TRBD1 (6 bases). Germline values: CDR1 SEHNR, CDR2 FQNEAQ (reference sequence). Trimming cost V 5 bases and J 5 bases, with 13 bases left between them. The CDR3 contains 14 residues. Here the CDR3 DNA reads TGTGCCAGCAGCCGAGGAAACAGGGACAATGAGCAGTTCTTC. Translating it yields CASSRGNRDNEQFF.

The rearrangement links TRBV12-5 to TRBJ1-2; 7 positions match TRBD1. The germline V gene encodes CDR1 LGHNT and CDR2 FRNRAP. Trimming took 4 bases from V and 4 from J; bases not matched to a gene: 9. The CDR3 consists of 15 residues. The CDR3 coding sequence is TGTGCTAGTGGTTCGGGACAGCCAGGCAGCTATGGCTACACCTTC. Protein sequence: CASGSGQPGSYGYTF.

The chain employs TRBV5-6 and TRBJ2-4; no clear D gene. The CDR3 is made up of 12 amino acids. Per germline, CDR1 SGHDT and CDR2 YYEEEE. The ends were cut back, 3 bases at V and 7 bases at J, with 8 bases in the middle. For the CDR3, the DNA is TGTGCCAGCAGCTCGGTAGGGAACATTCAGTACTTC. It specifies CASSSVGNIQYF.

The chain joins TRBV7-2 to TRBJ2-5; D perhaps matches TRBD1 (6 bases). The V and J ends lost 5 bases and 7 bases respectively, with 17 bases between them. The CDR3 runs 14 residues. In germline, CDR1 is SGHTA, CDR2 FQGNSA. This chain's CDR3 is CASSQTRGGVTQYF. CDR3 nucleotides: TGTGCCAGCAGCCAAACCAGGGGCGGAGTGACCCAGTACTTC.

CDR3 in amino acids: CASLVAGYTREQFF. The CDR3 coding sequence is TGTGCCAGCTTAGTAGCGGGATATACAAGGGAGCAGTTCTTC. V usage is TRBV13 and J usage is TRBJ2-1, with 8 bases lining up with TRBD2. This CDR3 region has 14 residues. J gave up 10 bases and V 8 bases, and 13 bases lay outside the gene matches. The germline CDR1 and CDR2 sequences are PRHDT and FYEKMQ (reference sequence). Together with reference TRBV13 and TRBJ2-1, the CDR3 gives the full variable domain: AAGVIQSPRHLIKEKRETATLKCYPIPRHDTVYWYQQGPGQDPQFLISFYEKMQSDKGSIPDRFSAQQFSDYHSELNMSSLELGDSALYFCASLVAGYTREQFFGPGTRLTVL.

The V call is TRBV5-1, the J call TRBJ2-7, with D perhaps matching TRBD2 (5 bases). The CDR3 runs to 16 residues. Trimming cost V 0 bases and J 5 bases, with 18 bases left between them. Germline V lookup: CDR1 SGHRS, CDR2 YFSETQ. CDR3 in amino acids: CASSLGETTLLHEQYF. CDR3 bases: TGCGCCAGCAGCTTGGGAGAGACTACCCTTTTGCACGAGCAGTACTTC.

This clone was seen a single time. The same CDR3 arises from other DNA sequences in this sample as well. The chain is built from TRBV5-4 and TRBJ2-7, with 9 bases lining up with TRBD1. V was pared by 0 bases and J by 2 bases, with 6 bases of the junction left unmatched. The CDR3 spans 16 residues. CDR1 is SGHNT, CDR2 YYREEE, per germline (reference sequence). CDR3 coding DNA: TGTGCCAGCAGCTTGGGGGGACAGGGTGGGACCTACGAGCAGTACTTC. Protein product: CASSLGGQGGTYEQYF.

This clone was observed a few times. The same CDR3 arises from other DNA sequences in this sample as well. V and J are TRBV6-1 and TRBJ1-6; a weak D match, TRBD1 (5 bases). The CDR3 is 13 amino acids. Deletions cut 3 bases from V and 7 bases from J, with 7 bases between. Germline lookup yields CDR1 MNHNS and CDR2 SASEGT. CDR3 coding DNA: TGTGCCAGCAGTGAGAGGGGCAATTCACCCCTCCACTTT. Protein product: CASSERGNSPLHF.

The chain combines TRBV6-5 with TRBJ2-1; 9 positions match TRBD2. Germline loops: CDR1 MNHEY, CDR2 SVGAGI. Losses at the gene ends were 0 bases for V and 7 bases for J; bases not matched to a gene: 4. The CDR3 sequence is 15 residues long. CDR3 DNA sequence: TGTGCCAGCAGTTACTCTGGCGGGAGGGCTAATGAGCAGTTCTTC. Amino acids: CASSYSGGRANEQFF.

This chain links TRBV29-1 with TRBJ1-2, with a tentative D call TRBD1 (5 bases). Germline CDR1 SQVTM, CDR2 ANQGSEA. The CDR3 is made up of 13 amino acids. Between the trimmed V and J ends, which lost 1 base and 7 bases, there was a span of 13 bases. The CDR3 loop reads CSVEGGRAGGYTF. The CDR3 region has the DNA TGCAGCGTTGAAGGGGGCCGAGCAGGTGGCTACACCTTC.

The count of this clone is one. This chain joins TRBV5-1 and TRBJ2-2; no firm D call. V lost 3 bases, J lost 8 bases, and 11 bases lay in between. This CDR3 is 13 amino acids long. Germline CDR1 and CDR2: SGHRS and YFSETQ. The CDR3 DNA follows: TGCGCCAGCAGCTGGGCCCCGGAGGGGGAGCTGTTTTTT. Encoded protein: CASSWAPEGELFF.

V usage is TRBV30 and J usage is TRBJ2-3; possibly TRBD1 for D (6 bases). Germline V lookup: CDR1 GTSNPN, CDR2 SVGIG (reference sequence). With 0 bases removed from V and 9 bases from J, the gap between germline ends came to 10 bases. There are 12 residues in the CDR3. CDR3 protein: CAWSVPQGTQYF. In DNA form, the CDR3 reads TGTGCCTGGAGTGTACCCCAGGGGACGCAGTATTTT.

This chain joins TRBV5-4 and TRBJ1-6, with D uncertain. The CDR3 has 16 residues. Trimming removed 4 bases at V and 5 bases at J, with 16 bases between. From germline, CDR1 is SGHNT and CDR2 YYREEE (reference sequence). The CDR3 bases are TGTGCCAGCAGCGCGGCCGCAGGTTCCCATAATTCACCCCTCCACTTT. Its protein product is CASSAAAGSHNSPLHF.

The CDR3 spells CASSSGHGTSFPRETQYF. The DNA for the CDR3 is TGTGCCAGCAGCTCGGGGCACGGGACTAGCTTCCCTCGGGAGACCCAGTACTTC. The rearrangement joins TRBV11-2 to TRBJ2-5; 9 bases are shared with TRBD2. The CDR3 runs 18 residues. The ends lost 4 bases at V and 5 bases at J; junction bases unmatched: 17. Germline V gene sequence: CDR1 SGHAT, CDR2 FQNNGV.

Notes on this clone: Other nucleotide sequences in the sample specify the same CDR3. The chain uses TRBV11-2 and TRBJ2-7; tentative D call: TRBD2 (7 bases). Trimming took 0 bases from V and 0 from J, leaving 9 bases between them. The CDR3 totals 15 residues. Per germline, CDR1 SGHAT and CDR2 FQNNGV. The CDR3 DNA reads as TGTGCCAGCAGCTTAGAGGGGGGGCCCTCCTACGAGCAGTACTTC. Protein product: CASSLEGGPSYEQYF.

CDR3: CASSRTRGPAYEQYF. The CDR3 nucleotides read TGTGCCAGCAGTAGGACCAGAGGCCCGGCCTACGAGCAGTACTTC. The chain employs TRBV27 and TRBJ2-7; no clear D. V was pared by 5 bases and J by 2 bases, with 16 bases between. Germline CDR1 reads MNHEY; CDR2 reads SMNVEV (reference sequence). CDR3 length equals 15 residues.

The chain uses TRBV5-4 and TRBJ2-2; no firm D call. The CDR3 consists of 16 residues. V shed 2 bases and J shed 0 bases, with 11 bases lying between them. CDR1 is SGHNT, CDR2 YYREEE, per germline (reference sequence). Here the CDR3 DNA reads TGTGCCAGCAGCTTATCCAGCATTGCGAACACCGGGGAGCTGTTTTTT. Its translation is CASSLSSIANTGELFF.

This rearrangement joins TRBV5-1 to TRBJ2-7; TRBD1 matches 9 bases. CDR1 and CDR2 (germline): SGHRS, YFSETQ. Trimming at V came to 4 bases and at J to 6 bases, leaving 8 bases not matched to a gene. The length of the CDR3 is 14 residues. CDR3 in amino acids: CASSARDRDGEQYF. In nucleotides, the CDR3 is TGCGCCAGCAGCGCCCGGGACAGGGACGGCGAGCAGTACTTC.

The chain recombines TRBV19 with TRBJ1-2, with 10 positions matching TRBD1. From germline, CDR1 is LNHDA and CDR2 SQIVND (reference sequence). Trimming took 4 bases from V and 8 from J; bases not matched to a gene: 19. This CDR3 contains 18 residues. The CDR3 coding sequence is TGTGCCAGTAGTAGTTTTGAAGGACAGGGGGAATTATTTCGCGGCTACACCTTC. Protein product: CASSSFEGQGELFRGYTF.

This clone appeared a single time. J is TRBJ1-6 and V is TRBV30, with 7 bases identical to TRBD1. In germline, CDR1 is GTSNPN, CDR2 SVGIG (reference sequence). J gave up 7 bases and V 3 bases, and 3 bases lay outside the gene matches. The CDR3 covers 13 residues. The CDR3 nucleotides read TGTGCCTGGAGGGACAGGCAGAATTCACCCCTCCACTTT. It is translated as CAWRDRQNSPLHF.

The chain has TRBV10-3 and TRBJ1-1, with D uncertain. Between the trimmed V and J ends, which lost 2 bases and 0 bases, there was a span of 16 bases. Per the germline V gene, CDR1 is ENHRY and CDR2 is SYGVKD. This CDR3 spans 17 amino acids. This chain's CDR3 is CAISEGVRTGLNTEAFF. CDR3 coding DNA: TGTGCCATCAGTGAGGGGGTGAGAACCGGGTTGAACACTGAAGCTTTCTTT.